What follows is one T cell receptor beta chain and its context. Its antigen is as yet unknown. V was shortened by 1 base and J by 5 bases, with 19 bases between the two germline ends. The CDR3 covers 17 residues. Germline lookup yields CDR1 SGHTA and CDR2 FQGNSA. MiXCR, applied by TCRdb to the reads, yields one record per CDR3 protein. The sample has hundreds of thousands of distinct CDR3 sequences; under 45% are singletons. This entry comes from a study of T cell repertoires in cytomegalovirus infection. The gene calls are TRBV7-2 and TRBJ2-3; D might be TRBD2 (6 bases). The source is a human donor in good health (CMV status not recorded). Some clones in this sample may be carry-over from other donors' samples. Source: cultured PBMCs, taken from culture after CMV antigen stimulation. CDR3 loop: CASSLERRAGLEDTQYF. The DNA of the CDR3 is TGTGCCAGCAGCTTAGAGAGAAGGGCGGGATTGGAAGATACGCAGTATTTT.